This is a list of T cell receptor beta chains from one sample in a study of blood T cell repertoires in COVID-19. Data came from immunoSEQ multiplex PCR; TCRdb stores just in-frame clones and leaves some out. Among roughly 330,000 clones listed, 89% were seen once. Source material: peripheral blood. These receptors were taken from a man aged 18 to 30 who had recovered from COVID-19. CDR3s include the opening cysteine and the closing phenylalanine or tryptophan. A D gene is named only where the DNA matches it firmly. Not all rows give a size; the values are once, few, many and, for expanded clones, a class.

d_gene	abundance	j_gene	v_gene	CDR3aa	CDR3nt
TRBD1	.	TRBJ2-4	TRBV27	CASSLVGGQNIQYF	TGTGCCAGCAGTTTAGTAGGGGGCCAAAACATTCAGTACTTC
.	.	TRBJ2-3	TRBV25-1	CASSEPLTDTQYF	TGTGCCAGCAGTGAACCTTTAACAGATACGCAGTATTTT
.	.	TRBJ2-7	TRBV9	CASSVGFGTYEQYF	TGTGCCAGCAGCGTAGGATTCGGGACCTACGAGCAGTACTTC
.	.	TRBJ1-4	TRBV5-4	CASKPGTSNEKLFF	TGTGCCAGCAAACCCGGGACATCGAATGAAAAACTGTTTTTT
.	.	TRBJ1-1	TRBV5-5	CASSLGGGGFMNTEAFF	TGTGCCAGCAGCTTGGGAGGCGGCGGATTTATGAACACTGAAGCTTTCTTT
TRBD1	.	TRBJ1-1	TRBV6-1	CASSEQGQGAASTEAFF	TGTGCCAGCAGTGAACAGGGACAGGGTGCGGCGAGCACTGAAGCTTTCTTT
TRBD1	.	TRBJ1-1	TRBV6-5	CASTPPRGPTEAFF	TGTGCCAGCACCCCCCCTAGGGGGCCTACTGAAGCTTTCTTT
TRBD1	.	TRBJ2-5	TRBV19	CASSTTGGLMTQYF	TGTGCCAGTAGTACGACAGGGGGCCTCATGACCCAGTACTTC
.	.	TRBJ2-5	TRBV4-1	CASSQGDLLQETQYF	TGCGCCAGCAGCCAGGGCGACCTGCTCCAAGAGACCCAGTACTTC
.	few	TRBJ2-5	TRBV9	CASSVVDSQETQYF	TGTGCCAGCAGCGTAGTGGACAGCCAAGAGACCCAGTACTTC
.	once	TRBJ1-5	TRBV2	CASRGDPANQPQHF	TGTGCCAGCAGGGGCGATCCCGCAAATCAGCCCCAGCATTTT
.	.	TRBJ1-3	TRBV18	CASSPQEDTIYF	TGTGCCAGCTCACCTCAGGAGGACACCATATATTTT
.	.	TRBJ1-1	TRBV9	CASSVGQENTEAFF	TGTGCCAGCAGCGTAGGCCAGGAGAACACTGAAGCTTTCTTT
TRBD2	once	TRBJ2-1	TRBV29-1	CSVSGLAENNEQFF	TGCAGCGTTTCGGGACTAGCGGAGAACAATGAGCAGTTCTTC
.	.	TRBJ1-1	TRBV21-1	CASSKDFRGGNTEAFF	TGTGCCAGCAGCAAAGACTTCAGGGGTGGGAACACTGAAGCTTTCTTT
.	.	TRBJ2-1	TRBV6-1	CASSEGRYSYNEQFF	TGTGCCAGCAGTGAGGGGAGATACTCCTACAATGAGCAGTTCTTC
.	once	TRBJ2-7	TRBV7-2	CASSLTGQVPYEQYF	TGTGCCAGCAGCTTAACAGGGCAGGTCCCCTACGAGCAGTACTTC
.	once	TRBJ1-3	TRBV7-9	CASELLSGNTIYF	TGTGCCAGCGAACTCCTCTCTGGAAACACCATATATTTT
TRBD1	.	TRBJ1-5	TRBV19	CASSIDPRTGFHQPQHF	TGTGCCAGTAGTATAGATCCGAGGACAGGGTTTCATCAGCCCCAGCATTTT
.	few	TRBJ1-1	TRBV7-3	CARGTEAFF	TGTGCCCGGGGCACTGAAGCTTTCTTT
.	.	TRBJ2-7	TRBV7-2	CASSLSGVHEQYF	TGTGCCAGCAGCTTATCCGGGGTACACGAGCAGTACTTC
.	.	TRBJ2-1	TRBV7-8	CASSLREASDYNEQFF	TGTGCCAGCAGCTTAAGGGAGGCTAGCGACTACAATGAGCAGTTCTTC
TRBD2	once	TRBJ2-1	TRBV6-1	CASSESSGRGSYNEQFF	TGTGCCAGCAGTGAATCTAGCGGGAGGGGGTCTTACAATGAGCAGTTCTTC